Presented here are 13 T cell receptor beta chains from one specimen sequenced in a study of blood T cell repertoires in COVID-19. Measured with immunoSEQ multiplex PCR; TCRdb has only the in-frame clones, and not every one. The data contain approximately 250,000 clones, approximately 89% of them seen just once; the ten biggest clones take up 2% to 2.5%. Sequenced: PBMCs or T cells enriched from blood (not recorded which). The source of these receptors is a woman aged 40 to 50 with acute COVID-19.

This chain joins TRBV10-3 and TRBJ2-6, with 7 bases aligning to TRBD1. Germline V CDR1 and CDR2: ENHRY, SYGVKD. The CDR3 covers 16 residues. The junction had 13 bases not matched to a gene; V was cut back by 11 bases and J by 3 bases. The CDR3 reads CASFGTDPYGANVLTF. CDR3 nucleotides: TGTGCCTCTTTCGGGACAGATCCCTATGGGGCCAACGTCCTGACTTTC.

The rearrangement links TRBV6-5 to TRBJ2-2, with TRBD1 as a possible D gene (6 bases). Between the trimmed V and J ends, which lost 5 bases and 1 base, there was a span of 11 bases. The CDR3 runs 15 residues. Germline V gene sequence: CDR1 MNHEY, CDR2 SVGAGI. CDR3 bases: TGTGCCAGCAGTCCCTCGGACAGGAACACCGGGGAGCTGTTTTTT. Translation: CASSPSDRNTGELFF.

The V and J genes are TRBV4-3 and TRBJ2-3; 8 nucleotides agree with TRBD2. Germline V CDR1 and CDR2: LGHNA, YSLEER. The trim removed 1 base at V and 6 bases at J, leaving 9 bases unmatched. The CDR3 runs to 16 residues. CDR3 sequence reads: CASSQGASGSRDTQYF. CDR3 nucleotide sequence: TGCGCCAGCAGCCAAGGAGCGAGCGGGAGTCGGGATACGCAGTATTTT.

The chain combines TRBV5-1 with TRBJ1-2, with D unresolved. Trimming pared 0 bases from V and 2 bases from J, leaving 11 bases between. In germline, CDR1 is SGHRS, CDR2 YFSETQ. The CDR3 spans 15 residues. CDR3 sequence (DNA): TGCGCCAGCAGCTTGGGAGGGAGTGGGAACTATGGCTACACCTTC. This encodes CASSLGGSGNYGYTF.

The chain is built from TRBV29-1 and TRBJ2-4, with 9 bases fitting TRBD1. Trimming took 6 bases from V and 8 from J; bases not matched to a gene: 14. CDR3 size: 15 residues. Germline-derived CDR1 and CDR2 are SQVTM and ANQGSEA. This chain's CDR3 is CSVRAGTGIKDIQYF. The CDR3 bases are TGCAGCGTGAGAGCCGGGACAGGGATAAAGGACATTCAGTACTTC.

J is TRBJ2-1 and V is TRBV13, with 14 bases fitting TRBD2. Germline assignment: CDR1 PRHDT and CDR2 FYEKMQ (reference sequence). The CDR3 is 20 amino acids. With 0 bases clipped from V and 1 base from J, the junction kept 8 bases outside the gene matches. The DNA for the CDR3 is TGTGCCAGCAGCTTAGGCCCTGGACTAGCGGGAGGTGGGTCCTACAATGAGCAGTTCTTC. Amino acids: CASSLGPGLAGGGSYNEQFF. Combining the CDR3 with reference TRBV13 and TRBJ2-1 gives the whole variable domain AAGVIQSPRHLIKEKRETATLKCYPIPRHDTVYWYQQGPGQDPQFLISFYEKMQSDKGSIPDRFSAQQFSDYHSELNMSSLELGDSALYFCASSLGPGLAGGGSYNEQFFGPGTRLTVL.

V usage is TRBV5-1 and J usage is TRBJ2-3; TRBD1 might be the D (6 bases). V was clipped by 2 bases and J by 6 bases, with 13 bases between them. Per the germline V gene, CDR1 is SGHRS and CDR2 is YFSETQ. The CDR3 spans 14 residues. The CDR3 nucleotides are TGCGCCAGCAGCTTTGTATCAGGGGTGGATACGCAGTATTTT. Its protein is CASSFVSGVDTQYF.

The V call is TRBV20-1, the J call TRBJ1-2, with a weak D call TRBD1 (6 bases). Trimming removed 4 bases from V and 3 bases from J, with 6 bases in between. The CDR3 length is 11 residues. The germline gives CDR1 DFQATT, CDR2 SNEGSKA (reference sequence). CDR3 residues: CSAKGDYGYTF. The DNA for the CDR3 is TGCAGTGCTAAGGGGGACTATGGCTACACCTTC.

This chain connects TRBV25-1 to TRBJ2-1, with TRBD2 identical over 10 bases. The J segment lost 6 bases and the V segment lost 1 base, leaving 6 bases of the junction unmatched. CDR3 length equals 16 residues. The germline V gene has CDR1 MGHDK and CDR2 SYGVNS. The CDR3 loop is CASSESPSGRRNEQFF. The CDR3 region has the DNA TGTGCCAGCAGTGAATCGCCTAGCGGGAGACGCAATGAGCAGTTCTTC.

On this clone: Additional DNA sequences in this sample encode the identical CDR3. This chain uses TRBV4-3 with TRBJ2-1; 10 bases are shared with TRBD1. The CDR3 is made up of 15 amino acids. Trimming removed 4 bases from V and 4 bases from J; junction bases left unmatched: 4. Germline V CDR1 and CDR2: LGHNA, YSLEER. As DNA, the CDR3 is TGCGCCAGCAGCCGGGACAGGGGAAGTTACAATGAGCAGTTCTTC. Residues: CASSRDRGSYNEQFF.

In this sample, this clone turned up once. CDR3 protein: CASSQDRLDVSEQFF. The CDR3 DNA sequence: TGTGCCAGCAGCCAAGATAGACTAGACGTCAGTGAGCAGTTCTTC. This chain connects TRBV4-2 to TRBJ2-1, with D perhaps matching TRBD2 (6 bases). The V and J ends lost 0 bases and 9 bases respectively, with 15 bases between them. This CDR3 contains 15 residues. Germline loops: CDR1 LGHNA, CDR2 YNFKEQ.

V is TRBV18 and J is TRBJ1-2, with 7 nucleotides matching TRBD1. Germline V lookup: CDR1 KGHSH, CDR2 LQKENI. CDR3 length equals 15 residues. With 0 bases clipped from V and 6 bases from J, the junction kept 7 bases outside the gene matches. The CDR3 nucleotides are TGTGCCAGCTCACCACCTCCCGACAGGGTCCATGGCTACACCTTC. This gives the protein CASSPPPDRVHGYTF.

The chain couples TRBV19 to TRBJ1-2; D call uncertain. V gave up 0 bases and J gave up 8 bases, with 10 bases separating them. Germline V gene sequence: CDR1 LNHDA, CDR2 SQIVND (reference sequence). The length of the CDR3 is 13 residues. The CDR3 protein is CASSIESAGGYTF. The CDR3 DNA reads TGTGCCAGTAGTATAGAAAGCGCGGGAGGCTACACCTTC. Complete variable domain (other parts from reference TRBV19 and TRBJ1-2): DGGITQSPKYLFRKEGQNVTLSCEQNLNHDAMYWYRQDPGQGLRLIYYSQIVNDFQKGDIAEGYSVSREKKESFPLTVTSAQKNPTAFYLCASSIESAGGYTFGSGTRLTVV.